These 17 T cell receptor beta chains originate from one sample sequenced in a study of regulatory T cells in long-lasting Graves disease. Time point here: persistent/refractory GD, antithyroid drugs over 5 years with positive TRAb. Extracted PBMC RNA gave rise to the TCR library. Investigators prepared the TCR beta libraries by applying iRepertoire HTBI primers and Arm-PCR of CDR3 regions. TCRdb re-called the multiplex PCR reads through MiXCR, storing one row per CDR3 protein. The sample records fewer than 400,000 distinct CDR3 sequences, around 20% being singletons. Sequencing was performed on peripheral blood mononuclear cells (PBMCs), taken when the disease was refractory, from a patient treated with antithyroid drugs. The receptors shown here come from a female donor with Graves disease.

The rearrangement joins TRBV20-1 to TRBJ2-2, with D possibly TRBD2 on 6 matching bases. The CDR3 runs 13 residues. The ends were cut back, 8 bases at V and 5 bases at J, with 15 bases in the middle. CDR1 is DFQATT, CDR2 SNEGSKA, per germline (reference sequence). Written as DNA, the CDR3 is TGCAGTATAAGTCGGGGGAAGACCGGGGAGCTGTTTTTT. Its protein product is CSISRGKTGELFF.

This clonotype was found a few times. CDR3 loop: CASSSQLAGGYTQYF. CDR3 DNA sequence: TGTGCCAGCAGCTCCCAACTAGCGGGAGGGTATACGCAGTATTTT. This rearrangement joins TRBV7-9 to TRBJ2-3; 13 bases match TRBD2. The V gene's germline CDR1 is SEHNR and CDR2 FQNEAQ (reference sequence). Trimming cost V 4 bases and J 7 bases; bases outside gene matches: 5. The CDR3 spans 15 residues. Supplemented by reference TRBV7-9 and TRBJ2-3, the full variable domain reads DTGVSQNPRHKITKRGQNVTFRCDPISEHNRLYWYRQTLGQGPEFLTYFQNEAQLEKSRLLSDRFSAERPKGSFSTLEIQRTEQGDSAMYLCASSSQLAGGYTQYFGPGTRLTVL.

This clonotype was counted a few times. The chain couples TRBV28 to TRBJ2-3, with D perhaps matching TRBD1 (5 bases). This CDR3 contains 16 residues. Trimming took 2 bases from V and 0 from J, leaving 12 bases between them. Looked up from germline, CDR1 is MDHEN and CDR2 is SYDVKM. CDR3 coding DNA: TGTGCCAGCAGTTTAATCGTGACAGCTAGCACAGATACGCAGTATTTT. Its protein is CASSLIVTASTDTQYF.

This clonotype was detected a few times. The chain joins TRBV24-1 to TRBJ2-7, with 8 bases aligning to TRBD1. V trimming: 4 bases; J trimming: 8 bases; junction bases outside the gene matches: 12. Germline loops: CDR1 KGHDR, CDR2 SFDVKD. CDR3 size: 15 residues. CDR3 sequence (DNA): TGTGCCACCAGTGACTTCAGGGGGCCAGTCGGGAAGCAGTACTTC. This codes for CATSDFRGPVGKQYF.

In this sample, this clonotype turned up many times. This rearrangement joins TRBV11-2 to TRBJ1-1; D perhaps matches TRBD1 (5 bases). Trimming cost V 2 bases and J 4 bases, with 14 bases left between them. CDR3 length: 15 amino acids. Germline CDR1 is SGHAT and CDR2 is FQNNGV. CDR3 coding DNA: TGTGCCAGCAGCTTACACATGGGGACGTCCACTGAAGCTTTCTTT. Translated: CASSLHMGTSTEAFF.

This clonotype was seen only a few times. The V call is TRBV7-9, the J call TRBJ1-1; D perhaps matches TRBD1 (6 bases). The V end was cut by 6 bases, the J end by 0 bases, with 20 bases between. The length of the CDR3 is 17 residues. Germline V CDR1 and CDR2: SEHNR, FQNEAQ (reference sequence). This chain's CDR3 is CASRKKARAGVNTEAFF. CDR3 bases: TGTGCCAGCAGGAAAAAGGCAAGGGCAGGGGTGAACACTGAAGCTTTCTTT.

This clonotype has a handful of counts. The CDR3 coding sequence is TGCAGTGCTCGCCGGCGGGGGGCGCCCAATAATTCACCCCTCCACTTT. Translated: CSARRRGAPNNSPLHF. This sequence joins TRBV20-1 and TRBJ1-6; D possibly corresponds to TRBD1 (6 bases). The CDR3 has 16 residues. V shed 5 bases and J shed 5 bases, with 19 bases lying between them. Per the germline V gene, CDR1 is DFQATT and CDR2 is SNEGSKA (reference sequence).

The rearrangement uses TRBV4-1 and TRBJ1-1; tentative D call: TRBD1 (5 bases). Germline CDR1 reads MGHRA; CDR2 reads YSYEKL. The V and J ends lost 3 bases and 2 bases respectively, with 13 bases between them. CDR3 length: 15 amino acids. The CDR3 spells CASSHGGLENTEAFF. CDR3 bases: TGCGCCAGCAGCCACGGGGGGTTGGAAAACACTGAAGCTTTCTTT.

The chain uses TRBV6-4 and TRBJ1-2; D uncertain. The V end was cut by 1 base, the J end by 5 bases, with 14 bases between. This CDR3 is 15 amino acids long. Looked up from germline, CDR1 is MRHNA and CDR2 is SNTAGT. CDR3 region: CASSDFKWYTYGYTF. CDR3 nucleotide sequence: TGTGCCAGCAGTGACTTTAAATGGTATACGTATGGCTACACCTTC.

In regard to this clonotype: This may stem from a read error, because a much larger clone lies one nucleotide away. The chain recombines TRBV6-1 with TRBJ1-1; the D is unclear. The CDR3 length is 13 residues. Germline CDR1 reads MNHNS; CDR2 reads SASEGT. With 2 bases removed from V and 9 bases from J, the gap between germline ends came to 13 bases. Here the CDR3 reads CASSERRGMQAFF. The CDR3, as DNA: TGTGCCAGCAGTGAAAGGCGCGGGATGCAAGCTTTCTTT.

The chain carries TRBV4-1 and TRBJ2-7; maybe TRBD1 (6 bases). The length of the CDR3 is 15 residues. The V gene lost 4 bases and the J gene lost 7 bases, with 20 bases spanning the gap. Per germline, CDR1 MGHRA and CDR2 YSYEKL. CDR3 protein: CASSLGQIPTEEQYF. DNA of the CDR3: TGCGCCAGCAGCCTTGGACAGATTCCTACGGAGGAGCAGTACTTC.

Of note for this clonotype: A far larger clone is off by one base, so a read error is likely. The genes are TRBV6-1 and TRBJ1-1; no clear D. This CDR3 is 12 amino acids long. V dropped 7 bases and J dropped 0 bases, with 6 bases sitting between them. Germline assignment: CDR1 MNHNS and CDR2 SASEGT. The CDR3 DNA follows: TGTGCCAGCAATTCGGTGAACACTGAAGCTTTCTTT. Its protein product is CASNSVNTEAFF.

This clonotype has just a few counts. J is TRBJ1-2 and V is TRBV6-5; TRBD1 matches 8 bases. The junction had 7 bases not matched to a gene; V was cut back by 2 bases and J by 2 bases. Germline CDR1 reads MNHEY; CDR2 reads SVGAGI. The CDR3 consists of 16 residues. For the CDR3, the DNA is TGTGCCAGCAGTTACAACAGGGGGAAACCGAACTATGGCTACACCTTC. Amino acid sequence: CASSYNRGKPNYGYTF.

This clonotype has a handful of counts. The rearrangement uses TRBV10-3 and TRBJ1-1, with D uncertain. CDR1 is ENHRY and CDR2 is SYGVKD in the germline V gene. V lost 5 bases and J 1 base, leaving 5 bases between the germline ends. The CDR3 covers 12 residues. DNA of the CDR3: TGTGCCATCAGTTCCCAGAACACTGAAGCTTTCTTT. Translation: CAISSQNTEAFF.

This clonotype was counted a few times. The chain carries TRBV28 and TRBJ2-2; TRBD2 matches at 7 bases. The CDR3 is 15 amino acids. The V gene's germline CDR1 is MDHEN and CDR2 SYDVKM. V shed 7 bases, J shed 4 bases, and the junction held 9 bases outside the gene matches. The CDR3 spells CASIPAGMVTGELFF. CDR3 DNA sequence: TGTGCCAGCATCCCAGCGGGAATGGTCACCGGGGAGCTGTTTTTT.

This clonotype has a count of ten or more. This chain connects TRBV12-3 or TRBV12-4 to TRBJ1-5; D unclear. Trimming cost V 5 bases and J 3 bases, with 11 bases left between them. The CDR3 consists of 14 residues. CDR3 residues: CASSVRRINQPQHF. The CDR3 DNA sequence: TGTGCCAGCAGTGTCCGGAGGATCAATCAGCCCCAGCATTTT.

The chain combines TRBV12-3 or TRBV12-4 with TRBJ1-3; no definite D call. CDR3 length equals 11 residues. V shed 7 bases and J shed 7 bases, with 8 bases lying between them. The CDR3 loop reads CASTASNTIYF. DNA of the CDR3: TGTGCCAGCACGGCGTCGAACACCATATATTTT.